The 27 T cell receptor beta chains below all came from one sample that was sequenced in a study of patients and donors after allogeneic stem cell transplantation. TCRdb itself ran the RT-PCR reads through MiXCR, one entry per CDR3 protein. The table includes about 100,000 distinct CDR3 sequences, roughly 35% detected once. The sequenced material came from blood, either unsorted or a sorted T cell fraction (not recorded which). The source of these receptors is a human donor who was either an allogeneic HSCT recipient or a stem cell or donor lymphocyte infusion donor (not recorded which). It is not recorded whose cells these are; they may come from a transplant donor.

This clonotype was found once. This chain joins TRBV5-1 and TRBJ1-2; D gene uncertain. Germline loops: CDR1 SGHRS, CDR2 YFSETQ. There are 13 residues in the CDR3. The germline V and J ends were trimmed by 5 bases and 1 base, with 9 bases remaining between them. CDR3 residues: CASRPSVNYGYTF. CDR3 coding DNA: TGCGCCAGCAGACCTAGCGTTAACTATGGCTACACCTTC.

The genes are TRBV5-1 and TRBJ2-1; 7 bases are shared with TRBD1. Germline values: CDR1 SGHRS, CDR2 YFSETQ. V trimming: 4 bases; J trimming: 5 bases; junction bases outside the gene matches: 9. The CDR3 has 15 residues. CDR3 loop: CASSPQGHTDNEQFF. The DNA of the CDR3 is TGCGCCAGCAGCCCACAGGGGCATACGGACAATGAGCAGTTCTTC.

The chain has TRBV24-1 and TRBJ1-5; D is possibly TRBD1 (5 bases). The germline V and J ends were trimmed by 5 bases and 4 bases, with 14 bases remaining between them. The CDR3 has 15 residues. The germline CDR1 and CDR2 sequences are KGHDR and SFDVKD. CDR3 in DNA: TGTGCCACCAGTGTAGGGGCCGGGGAAAATCAGCCCCAGCATTTT. Its protein is CATSVGAGENQPQHF.

The rearrangement links TRBV28 to TRBJ1-5; tentative D call: TRBD1 (5 bases). V was pared by 6 bases and J by 4 bases, with 22 bases between. The CDR3 contains 17 residues. The germline gives CDR1 MDHEN, CDR2 SYDVKM. The CDR3 sequence is CASSPAKGYRSNQPQHF. In nucleotides, the CDR3 is TGTGCCAGCAGCCCTGCTAAAGGGTACAGGTCAAATCAGCCCCAGCATTTT. Full variable domain (missing parts from reference TRBV28 and TRBJ1-5): DVKVTQSSRYLVKRTGEKVFLECVQDMDHENMFWYRQDPGLGLRLIYFSYDVKMKEKGDIPEGYSVSREKKERFSLILESASTNQTSMYLCASSPAKGYRSNQPQHFGDGTRLSIL.

V and J are TRBV12-3 or TRBV12-4 and TRBJ2-3; 8 bases agree with TRBD1. V gave up 6 bases and J gave up 2 bases; unmatched junction bases: 4. The CDR3 contains 14 residues. The DNA for the CDR3 is TGTGCCAGCAGCCGGGACAGGACCACAGATACGCAGTATTTT. It yields the protein CASSRDRTTDTQYF.

Here the CDR3 reads CASYLGQAPRNEQFF. CDR3 sequence (DNA): TGTGCCAGCTACTTGGGACAGGCTCCTCGCAATGAGCAGTTCTTC. This chain joins TRBV11-2 and TRBJ2-1, with 8 nucleotides matching TRBD1. The CDR3 loop spans 15 amino acids. V dropped 8 bases and J dropped 6; count of bases not matched to a gene: 12. Germline V gives CDR1 SGHAT, CDR2 FQNNGV.

This clonotype has a handful of counts. The rearrangement joins TRBV7-6 to TRBJ1-3; D unresolved. V was trimmed by 2 bases and J by 0 bases, leaving 8 bases between them. The CDR3 runs to 15 residues. The V gene's germline CDR1 is SGHVS and CDR2 FNYEAQ. The CDR3 loop is CASSLSRNSGNTIYF. The CDR3 region has the DNA TGTGCCAGCAGCTTATCTCGGAACTCTGGAAACACCATATATTTT.

This rearrangement joins TRBV18 to TRBJ2-5, with 7 bases lining up with TRBD2. The CDR3 sequence is 14 residues long. The J segment lost 5 bases and the V segment lost 3 bases, leaving 6 bases of the junction unmatched. Per germline, CDR1 KGHSH and CDR2 LQKENI. CDR3 region: CASSPPTSPETQYF. CDR3 DNA: TGTGCCAGCTCACCGCCGACTAGCCCCGAGACCCAGTACTTC.

Only one count was recorded for this clonotype. The V and J genes are TRBV24-1 and TRBJ2-7; 9 bases align to TRBD1. CDR3 length equals 15 residues. The V gene's germline CDR1 is KGHDR and CDR2 SFDVKD. The J segment lost 4 bases and the V segment lost 4 bases, leaving 7 bases of the junction unmatched. Written as DNA, the CDR3 is TGTGCCACCAGTGACTCCGGGACAGGGAAGTACGAGCAGTACTTC. It yields the protein CATSDSGTGKYEQYF.

Only a few counts were recorded for this clonotype. The chain employs TRBV28 and TRBJ1-5, with TRBD1 matching over 7 bases. J gave up 1 base and V 5 bases, and 5 bases lay outside the gene matches. Germline values: CDR1 MDHEN, CDR2 SYDVKM. The CDR3 is 15 residues long. CDR3 sequence: CASSPGGRSNQPQHF. CDR3 sequence (DNA): TGTGCCAGCAGTCCAGGGGGACGGAGCAATCAGCCCCAGCATTTT.

This clonotype showed up many times. The chain is built from TRBV20-1 and TRBJ1-5, with D maybe TRBD1 (5 bases). The CDR3 consists of 12 residues. Germline assignment: CDR1 DFQATT and CDR2 SNEGSKA (reference sequence). Trimming removed 6 bases from V and 4 bases from J, with 10 bases in between. CDR3 residues: CSAVWGNQPQHF. The CDR3 coding sequence is TGCAGTGCGGTGTGGGGGAATCAGCCCCAGCATTTT.

With respect to this clonotype: One end of the junction is discordant with germline, which a read error may explain. This chain links TRBV9 with TRBJ1-2; D gene uncertain. The CDR3 is made up of 15 amino acids. Germline assignment: CDR1 SGDLS and CDR2 YYNGEE. The CDR3 DNA reads as TGTGCCGGCAGCGTAGTTGCAAATTCGAACTATGGCTACACCTTC. This encodes CAGSVVANSNYGYTF.

In its sample, this clonotype was seen a few times. CDR3 DNA: TGTGCCATCAGTGAGTCTAGGGGTAGGTTCTTC. Encoded protein: CAISESRGRFF. This chain uses TRBV10-3 with TRBJ2-1, with D tentatively TRBD1 (5 bases). Looked up from germline, CDR1 is ENHRY and CDR2 is SYGVKD. V was shortened by 0 bases and J by 15 bases, with 9 bases between the two germline ends. The CDR3 contains 11 residues.

The chain carries TRBV4-2 and TRBJ2-5; 8 nucleotides line up with TRBD2. This CDR3 is built from 16 residues. The trim removed 0 bases at V and 1 base at J, leaving 4 bases unmatched. Per germline, CDR1 LGHNA and CDR2 YNFKEQ. In DNA, the CDR3 is TGTGCCAGCAGCCAAGAGGGGACTAGAGGCCAAGAGACCCAGTACTTC. Amino acids: CASSQEGTRGQETQYF.

The chain carries TRBV20-1 and TRBJ2-1; D ambiguous. CDR1 DFQATT and CDR2 SNEGSKA come from the germline V gene (reference sequence). The CDR3 loop spans 14 amino acids. Trimming removed 3 bases from V and 6 bases from J, with 15 bases in between. The CDR3 region has the DNA TGCAGTGCTAGGCGGCAGGAGCTCCGCAATGAGCAGTTCTTC. Its protein product is CSARRQELRNEQFF.

This clonotype was seen just once. J is TRBJ1-3 and V is TRBV25-1, with a tentative D call TRBD1 (5 bases). Trimming took off 5 bases at V and 4 bases at J, with 12 bases between the two ends. CDR1 is MGHDK and CDR2 is SYGVNS in the germline V gene. The CDR3 runs 14 residues. CDR3 residues: CASSFRDPGNTIYF. For the CDR3, the DNA is TGTGCCAGCAGTTTCAGGGATCCGGGAAACACCATATATTTT. Using reference TRBV25-1 and TRBJ1-3 for the parts outside the CDR3, the full variable domain is EADIYQTPRYLVIGTGKKITLECSQTMGHDKMYWYQQDPGMELHLIHYSYGVNSTEKGDLSSESTVSRIRTEHFPLTLESARPSHTSQYLCASSFRDPGNTIYFGEGSWLTVV.

The V call is TRBV4-3, the J call TRBJ2-3; weak D call: TRBD1 (5 bases). Germline CDR1 LGHNA, CDR2 YSLEER. Trimming took 4 bases from V and 2 from J, leaving 13 bases between them. The CDR3 consists of 15 residues. The CDR3 nucleotides are TGCGCCAGCAGCCCTAACCCAGGGCCCACAGATACGCAGTATTTT. This encodes CASSPNPGPTDTQYF.

The chain has TRBV6-5 and TRBJ1-3; D is uncertain. This CDR3 region has 13 residues. Germline V gives CDR1 MNHEY, CDR2 SVGAGI. The ends were cut back, 4 bases at V and 4 bases at J, with 8 bases in the middle. CDR3 in amino acids: CASSSETGNTIYF. The CDR3 nucleotides read TGTGCCAGCAGTTCCGAGACAGGAAACACCATATATTTT.

The rearrangement links TRBV2 to TRBJ1-6, with a weak D call TRBD1 (6 bases). Trimming shortened V by 9 bases and J by 7 bases, and 13 bases separated the two germline ends. Germline V gene data show CDR1 as SNHLY and CDR2 as FYNNEI. This CDR3 has 13 amino acids. CDR3 bases: TGTGCCAGTCCAGGGGAACCAAATTCACCCCTCCACTTT. Translated: CASPGEPNSPLHF.

The chain employs TRBV3-1 and TRBJ1-5; D gene uncertain. V lost 0 bases and J lost 6, with 6 bases in between. CDR3 length equals 13 residues. Germline CDR1 LGHDT, CDR2 YNNKEL (reference sequence). CDR3 coding DNA: TGTGCCAGCAGCCAAGATTCGGTTCAGCCCCAGCATTTT. This sequence encodes CASSQDSVQPQHF.

This clonotype appeared a few times. The CDR3, as DNA: TGCGCCAGCAGCCAAGAGTACAGGGGAAATTCACCCCTCCACTTT. It yields the protein CASSQEYRGNSPLHF. The genes are TRBV4-3 and TRBJ1-6; 7 bases line up with TRBD1. The CDR3 length is 15 residues. In germline, CDR1 is LGHNA, CDR2 YSLEER. Trimming took 0 bases from V and 7 from J; bases not matched to a gene: 3.

CDR3 region: CATGTGGYTF. The CDR3 DNA is TGTGCCACCGGGACAGGAGGCTACACCTTC. V usage is TRBV28 and J usage is TRBJ1-2, with TRBD1 identical over 8 bases. Germline trimming cut 10 bases from V and 8 bases from J; bases unmatched to any gene: 3. This CDR3 region has 10 residues. Germline loops: CDR1 MDHEN, CDR2 SYDVKM.

In this sample, this clonotype turned up a few times. This chain links TRBV20-1 with TRBJ2-1; tentatively, D is TRBD1 (5 bases). From germline, CDR1 is DFQATT and CDR2 SNEGSKA (reference sequence). V was trimmed by 6 bases and J by 0 bases, leaving 12 bases between them. The CDR3 runs to 14 residues. This chain's CDR3 is CSAPTESSYNEQFF. The CDR3 region has the DNA TGCAGTGCGCCGACAGAGAGCTCCTACAATGAGCAGTTCTTC.

This clonotype turned up a few times. The chain uses TRBV5-6 and TRBJ2-2, with D uncertain. The CDR3 runs to 15 residues. Germline V gene data show CDR1 as SGHDT and CDR2 as YYEEEE. V lost 0 bases to trimming and J lost 4 bases, with 10 bases between them. CDR3 in DNA: TGTGCCAGCAGCTTGGTTAGCCGTCCCACCGGGGAGCTGTTTTTT. It specifies CASSLVSRPTGELFF.

This clonotype showed up just a few times. The J gene is TRBJ1-4, the V gene TRBV28; 8 positions agree with TRBD1. Per the germline V gene, CDR1 is MDHEN and CDR2 is SYDVKM. V shed 5 bases and J 7 bases; nucleotides not matched to a gene: 6. This CDR3 comprises 14 residues. CDR3 sequence (DNA): TGTGCCAGCAGTGACGACAGGGGAGTTGAAAAACTGTTTTTT. This gives the protein CASSDDRGVEKLFF.

V is TRBV10-3 and J is TRBJ1-2; no clear D. The V gene lost 4 bases and the J gene lost 3 bases, with 15 bases spanning the gap. Germline assignment: CDR1 ENHRY and CDR2 SYGVKD. The CDR3 runs 15 residues. The CDR3 loop is CAISVKGTSDYGYTF. In nucleotides, the CDR3 is TGTGCCATCAGTGTGAAAGGAACGAGCGACTATGGCTACACCTTC.

The gene calls are TRBV6-5 and TRBJ1-2, with D unresolved. CDR1 and CDR2 (germline): MNHEY, SVGAGI. V was trimmed by 4 bases and J by 7 bases, leaving 13 bases between them. CDR3 size: 13 residues. CDR3 DNA sequence: TGTGCCAGCAGTTTTCGGGGAATGAGTGGCTACACCTTC. Residues: CASSFRGMSGYTF.